The clone carrying this TCR beta chain is a singleton in its sample. Its antigen is as yet unknown. This entry belongs to a study of T cells in localized non-small cell lung cancer. Method: immunoSEQ multiplex PCR; TCRdb's copy keeps in-frame clones and lacks some. The sample lists 130,000 or so clones, roughly nine tenths occurring once. Study-wide findings and caveats: Tumor trailed uninvolved adjacent lung in T cell clonality, which peaked there.

Deletions cut 6 bases from V and 9 bases from J, with 14 bases between. Germline-derived CDR1 and CDR2 are DFQATT and SNEGSKA (reference sequence). This CDR3 has 11 residues. This specimen consisted of peripheral blood, obtained before any cancer treatment. The chain has TRBV20-1 and TRBJ1-1; a possible D gene is TRBD1 (6 bases). The origin of this receptor is a female donor aged 60 or older with stage I lung adenocarcinoma. This CDR3 is CSAGTGTQAFF. The CDR3 DNA is TGCAGTGCAGGAACAGGGACCCAAGCTTTCTTT.